Included here is one T cell receptor (beta chain) sequence, with context. Compared with germline, one end of the junction differs, possibly owing to a read error. TCR beta CDR3 region amplification was performed from RNA transcripts. The HTBI primer set drove a first-round RT-PCR of the TCR CDR3. TCRdb passed the multiplex PCR reads through MiXCR, listing each CDR3 protein once. In the table there are fewer than 600,000 distinct CDR3 sequences, 13% to 15% of which are singletons. The record originates from a study of T cells in Graves' hyperthyroidism and ophthalmopathy. When ophthalmopathy did not progress within 18 months, Graves' hyperthyroidism was considered stable. Patients aged 18 to 65 with hyperthyroidism were newly diagnosed, with duration under 2 months. Diagnosis rested on symptoms, serum thyroxine and TRAb, thyroid ultrasound, and orbital computed tomography. The germline V gene encodes CDR1 MNHEY and CDR2 SMNVEV (reference sequence). The CDR3 sequence is 16 residues long.

The V call is TRBV27, the J call TRBJ2-1, with TRBD2 matching over 8 bases. The sequence came from a woman between 18 and 29 years old with Graves' hyperthyroidism. Sequenced sample: blood. The CDR3 sequence: CASVRLAGDSYNEQSF. The DNA of the CDR3 is TGTGCCAGCGTGAGGCTAGCGGGTGACTCCTACAATGAGCAGTCCTTC.